Each of the 21 T cell receptor beta chains below was sequenced from the same sample in a study of cytomegalovirus exposure and HLA in healthy donors. Both 60 Vbeta primers and 13 Jbeta primers went into the PCR. TCRdb's table, derived via immunoSEQ multiplex PCR, lists solely in-frame clones and lacks some. The sample carries some 160,000 clones, 65% to 85% recorded once. Sequencing input: PBMCs. These receptors originate from a man aged 45-65 years in good health and CMV-seropositive.

The chain is built from TRBV6-5 and TRBJ1-5; TRBD1 agrees at 9 bases. This CDR3 comprises 16 residues. The ends lost 4 bases at V and 6 bases at J; junction bases unmatched: 10. Germline CDR1 is MNHEY and CDR2 is SVGAGI. The CDR3 reads CASSSGQGDSSQPQHF. The CDR3, as DNA: TGTGCCAGCAGTTCGGGACAGGGAGATAGTAGTCAGCCCCAGCATTTT.

V and J are TRBV18 and TRBJ1-1; 7 bases are a match to TRBD1. V was clipped by 3 bases and J by 6 bases; unmatched bases: 10. The CDR3 consists of 15 residues. Germline V CDR1 and CDR2: KGHSH, LQKENI. This CDR3 reads CASSPSQGSQAEAFF. The CDR3 DNA is TGTGCCAGCTCACCGTCACAGGGGTCCCAGGCTGAAGCTTTCTTT.

V usage is TRBV6-5 and J usage is TRBJ1-3; 11 nucleotides match TRBD1. The CDR3 loop spans 16 amino acids. The V gene end was trimmed by 6 bases and the J gene end by 1 base; junction bases not matched to a gene: 5. Germline V lookup: CDR1 MNHEY, CDR2 SVGAGI. CDR3 sequence reads: CASRYGTGGSGNTIYF. CDR3 nucleotide sequence: TGTGCCAGCAGATACGGGACAGGGGGATCTGGAAACACCATATATTTT.

A remark on this clone: The junction does not match germline at one end; this may be a read error. The genes are TRBV28 and TRBJ1-5; TRBD1 matches at 8 bases. This CDR3 is built from 15 residues. CDR1 is MDHEN and CDR2 is SYDVKM in the germline V gene. The CDR3 reads CASMGGSGGNEPQHF. The CDR3 DNA reads as TGTGCCAGCATGGGAGGTTCAGGGGGCAATGAGCCCCAGCATTTT.

This clone is a singleton in its sample. The rearrangement uses TRBV6-4 and TRBJ2-2, with 14 bases fitting TRBD2. CDR1 MRHNA and CDR2 SNTAGT come from the germline V gene. V lost 6 bases and J lost 6; bases outside the gene matches: 3. The CDR3 covers 15 residues. In DNA, the CDR3 is TGTGCCAGCAGAAGACTAGCGGGAGGGCCCGGGGAGCTGTTTTTT. It specifies CASRRLAGGPGELFF.

V is TRBV4-3 and J is TRBJ2-1, with 8 bases identical to TRBD2. Germline lookup yields CDR1 LGHNA and CDR2 YSLEER. The CDR3 is 17 amino acids. J was trimmed by 8 bases and V by 1 base; bases with no gene match: 13. CDR3 sequence: CASSQVPSSGSAHEQFF. The CDR3 coding sequence is TGCGCCAGCAGCCAAGTGCCATCGAGCGGGAGCGCCCATGAGCAGTTCTTC.

V usage is TRBV5-4 and J usage is TRBJ2-5; TRBD2 matches 14 bases. CDR1 SGHNT and CDR2 YYREEE come from the germline V gene (reference sequence). CDR3 length: 18 residues. The trim removed 5 bases at V and 0 bases at J, leaving 9 bases unmatched. The CDR3 bases are TGTGCCAGCAGATACGGGACTAGCGGGGGATCGTACCAAGAGACCCAGTACTTC. Its protein is CASRYGTSGGSYQETQYF.

This chain connects TRBV7-2 to TRBJ2-1; D not certain. The CDR3 totals 12 residues. Trimming cost V 8 bases and J 0 bases, with 5 bases left between them. The germline CDR1 and CDR2 sequences are SGHTA and FQGNSA. The CDR3 reads CASGLSYNEQFF. The CDR3, as DNA: TGTGCCAGCGGGCTCTCCTACAATGAGCAGTTCTTC.

The rearrangement uses TRBV27 and TRBJ1-2, with 9 positions matching TRBD1. Losses at the gene ends were 0 bases for V and 6 bases for J; bases not matched to a gene: 5. The CDR3 covers 15 residues. Germline-derived CDR1 and CDR2 are MNHEY and SMNVEV (reference sequence). The CDR3 bases are TGTGCCAGCAGTTTATCGTATGGACAGGGGAATGGCTACACCTTC. Residues: CASSLSYGQGNGYTF.

This rearrangement joins TRBV9 to TRBJ2-5; 15 bases fit TRBD2. Germline values: CDR1 SGDLS, CDR2 YYNGEE. Germline trimming cut 0 bases from V and 1 base from J; bases unmatched to any gene: 1. The CDR3 is 17 residues long. The CDR3 DNA is TGTGCCAGCAGCGTAGGGGGACTAGCGGGAGGCCAAGAGACCCAGTACTTC. Amino acids: CASSVGGLAGGQETQYF.

This sequence joins TRBV6-5 and TRBJ2-7; 8 nucleotides match TRBD1. V lost 6 bases and J lost 2; bases outside the gene matches: 6. Germline assignment: CDR1 MNHEY and CDR2 SVGAGI. The CDR3 has 14 residues. The CDR3 DNA follows: TGTGCCAGCAGGAAACAGGGGGGCCCCTACGAGCAGTACTTC. Translating gives CASRKQGGPYEQYF.

The chain uses TRBV10-3 and TRBJ1-1, with 9 positions matching TRBD1. This CDR3 has 17 amino acids. The germline V gene encodes CDR1 ENHRY and CDR2 SYGVKD. After removal of 4 bases from V and 3 bases from J, the junction contained 12 bases not matched to a gene. The CDR3 nucleotides read TGTGCCATCAGTGTACAGGGGGCTCAACTCTCGGACACTGAAGCTTTCTTT. Translated: CAISVQGAQLSDTEAFF.

The genes are TRBV27 and TRBJ2-7, with 7 bases matching TRBD1. CDR1 and CDR2 from the germline V gene are MNHEY and SMNVEV (reference sequence). Germline trimming cut 5 bases from V and 3 bases from J; bases unmatched to any gene: 10. CDR3 length equals 15 residues. The CDR3 region has the DNA TGTGCCAGCAGTCTCCAACCGGGACAGCTCTACGAGCAGTACTTC. It codes for CASSLQPGQLYEQYF.

This clone was seen more than once but under ten times. The chain employs TRBV7-2 and TRBJ1-2; 7 nucleotides agree with TRBD1. The germline gives CDR1 SGHTA, CDR2 FQGNSA. This CDR3 comprises 15 residues. V lost 3 bases to trimming and J lost 4 bases; unmatched junction nucleotides: 8. The DNA for the CDR3 is TGTGCCAGCAGCTTCCCAAGGGGGCAGGGCTATGGCTACACCTTC. As protein: CASSFPRGQGYGYTF.

V and J are TRBV5-3 and TRBJ1-5, with D possibly TRBD1 on 6 matching bases. TRBV5-3 is annotated as an ORF whose role is uncertain. V was trimmed by 3 bases and J by 5 bases, leaving 21 bases between them. CDR3 length: 17 residues. CDR3 sequence (DNA): TGTGCCAGAAGCTCGACAGGAGTAAGGCCCCGGTATCAGCCCCAGCATTTT. Translating gives CARSSTGVRPRYQPQHF.

Only one count was recorded for this clone. The J gene is TRBJ2-3, the V gene TRBV7-9; tentatively, D is TRBD1 (6 bases). Trimming removed 2 bases from V and 4 bases from J, with 10 bases in between. The germline V gene encodes CDR1 SEHNR and CDR2 FQNEAQ (reference sequence). The CDR3 is 14 amino acids. DNA of the CDR3: TGTGCCAGCAGCTTAAACCAGGGGTCAGATACGCAGTATTTT. Translating gives CASSLNQGSDTQYF.

This sequence joins TRBV18 and TRBJ2-2, with 7 bases identical to TRBD1. Germline lookup yields CDR1 KGHSH and CDR2 LQKENI. The CDR3 runs 14 residues. Losses at the gene ends were 3 bases for V and 6 bases for J; bases not matched to a gene: 4. The CDR3 loop reads CASSPRQGAGELFF. CDR3 DNA sequence: TGTGCCAGCTCACCCCGACAGGGTGCCGGGGAGCTGTTTTTT.

This chain links TRBV11-2 with TRBJ2-6, with TRBD2 as a possible D gene (5 bases). The CDR3 contains 14 residues. V was shortened by 3 bases and J by 5 bases, with 8 bases between the two germline ends. Germline CDR1 is SGHAT and CDR2 is FQNNGV. CDR3 nucleotide sequence: TGTGCCAGCAGCTTCGCGGGTCGGGCCAACGTCCTGACTTTC. It translates to CASSFAGRANVLTF.

V and J are TRBV27 and TRBJ1-6; no reliable D call. V lost 5 bases to trimming and J lost 10 bases, with 9 bases between them. This CDR3 is built from 12 residues. The germline CDR1 and CDR2 sequences are MNHEY and SMNVEV (reference sequence). Here the CDR3 reads CASSRRGSPLHF. The CDR3 nucleotides read TGTGCCAGCAGTCGGCGAGGGTCACCCCTCCACTTT.

The V and J genes are TRBV27 and TRBJ2-1; possible D gene TRBD1, 6 bases. The CDR3 length is 13 residues. V lost 6 bases and J lost 8, with 14 bases in between. Germline CDR1 and CDR2: MNHEY and SMNVEV (reference sequence). The CDR3 nucleotides read TGTGCCAGCAGACTACAGGGTTGGCATGAGCAGTTCTTC. As protein: CASRLQGWHEQFF.

The rearrangement joins TRBV2 to TRBJ2-7; perhaps TRBD2 as D (5 bases). V lost 6 bases and J 8 bases, leaving 20 bases between the germline ends. The CDR3 runs 14 residues. Germline V gene data show CDR1 as SNHLY and CDR2 as FYNNEI. CDR3 DNA: TGTGCCAGCAGCCAAGAGGGCCTTTCTCCTAAGCAGTACTTC. This encodes CASSQEGLSPKQYF.